The present T cell receptor (beta chain) was sequenced within a study of blood T cell repertoires in COVID-19. Germline lookup yields CDR1 SGHRS and CDR2 YFSETQ. V shed 3 bases and J 3 bases; nucleotides not matched to a gene: 3. CDR3 length: 13 amino acids. Under the authors' procedure: Scientists estimated how many nucleated cells there were by amplifying reference gene primers. TCRdb's table, derived via immunoSEQ multiplex PCR, lists solely in-frame clones and lacks some. The V and J calls and clone size were taken over from that table, and D and trimming were inferred from the DNA. This sample has approximately 300,000 clones; about 83% occur once, and the top ten carry roughly 1.2%.

This clonotype was obtained from a woman in her forties or fifties with acute or convalescent COVID-19. Sequenced material: peripheral blood. The chain uses TRBV5-1 and TRBJ2-7; 7 bases line up with TRBD2. The CDR3 DNA sequence: TGCGCCAGCAGCTCTTGGGAGGGCTACGAGCAGTACTTC. Translated: CASSSWEGYEQYF.